This T cell receptor (beta chain) came from a study of blood T cell repertoires in COVID-19. About the research overall: Spain, Italy and the United States supplied samples that represented acute and convalescent COVID-19. T cells, B-cell-depleted T cells, or PBMCs supplied cDNA or gDNA.

The CDR3 is made up of 13 amino acids. V shed 2 bases and J shed 7 bases, with 8 bases lying between them. Per germline, CDR1 SEHNR and CDR2 FQNEAQ (reference sequence). Original handling: Estimates of nucleated cell counts were drawn from the amplification of reference gene primers. Profiled with immunoSEQ multiplex PCR; TCRdb holds only in-frame clones, not every one. V and J calls and clone size are given by that table; D and trimming were obtained from the DNA. The profile covers 150,000 or so clones, with around nine tenths appearing a single time and about a sixth taken by the ten largest. V and J are TRBV7-9 and TRBJ2-2, with a weak D call TRBD1 (5 bases). Sample: peripheral blood. This TCR came from a man in his sixties with active or convalescent COVID-19. In DNA form, the CDR3 reads TGTGCCAGCAGCTTATCAGGGTTCGGGGAGCTGTTTTTT. It translates to CASSLSGFGELFF.